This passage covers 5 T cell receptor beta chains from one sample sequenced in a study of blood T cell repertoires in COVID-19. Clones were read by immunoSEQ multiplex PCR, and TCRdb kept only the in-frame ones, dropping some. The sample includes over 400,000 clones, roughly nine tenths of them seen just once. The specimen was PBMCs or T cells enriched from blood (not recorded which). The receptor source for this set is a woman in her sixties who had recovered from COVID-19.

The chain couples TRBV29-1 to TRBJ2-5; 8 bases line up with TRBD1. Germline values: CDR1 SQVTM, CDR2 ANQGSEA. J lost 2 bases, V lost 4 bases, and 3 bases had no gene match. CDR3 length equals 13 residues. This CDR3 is CSVVRTGQETQYF. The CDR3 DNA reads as TGCAGCGTTGTGCGGACAGGGCAAGAGACCCAGTACTTC.

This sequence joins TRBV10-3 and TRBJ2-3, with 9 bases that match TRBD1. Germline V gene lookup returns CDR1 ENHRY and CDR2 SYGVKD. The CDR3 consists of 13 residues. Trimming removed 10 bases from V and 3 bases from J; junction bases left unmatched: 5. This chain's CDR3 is CATLQGATDTQYF. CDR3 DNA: TGTGCCACCTTACAGGGGGCAACAGATACGCAGTATTTT.

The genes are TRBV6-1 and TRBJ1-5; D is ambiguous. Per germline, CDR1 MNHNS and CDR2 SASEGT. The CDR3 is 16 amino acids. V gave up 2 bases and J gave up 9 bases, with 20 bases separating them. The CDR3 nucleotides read TGTGCCAGCAGTGAATGGGAGAGCAGTAAAGGTCTGCCCCAGCATTTT. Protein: CASSEWESSKGLPQHF.

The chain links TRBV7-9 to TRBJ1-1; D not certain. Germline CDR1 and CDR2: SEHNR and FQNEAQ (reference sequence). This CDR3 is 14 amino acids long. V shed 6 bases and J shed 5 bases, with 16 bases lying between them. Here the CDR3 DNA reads TGTGCCAGCAGGCGATCGGCAGACGGGACTGAAGCTTTCTTT. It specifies CASRRSADGTEAFF.

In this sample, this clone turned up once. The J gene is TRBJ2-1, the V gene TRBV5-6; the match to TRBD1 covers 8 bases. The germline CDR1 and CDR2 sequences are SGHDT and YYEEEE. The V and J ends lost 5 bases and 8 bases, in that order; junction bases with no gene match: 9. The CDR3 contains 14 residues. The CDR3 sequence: CASRAGTGRYEQFF. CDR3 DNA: TGTGCCAGCAGAGCCGGGACAGGCCGCTATGAGCAGTTCTTC.